The 2 T cell receptor beta chains reported below all come from one sample, sequenced in a study of blood T cell repertoires in COVID-19. Measured with immunoSEQ multiplex PCR; TCRdb has only the in-frame clones, and not every one. Of some 49,000 clones in the sample, roughly four fifths were seen once. Sequenced sample: peripheral blood. These receptors all come from a woman aged 55-70 years with acute or convalescent COVID-19.

This clone has a single count. The chain combines TRBV7-2 with TRBJ2-1, with 7 nucleotides matching TRBD2. Germline values: CDR1 SGHTA, CDR2 FQGNSA. CDR3 length: 15 residues. The junction had 6 bases not matched to a gene; V was cut back by 4 bases and J by 3 bases. The CDR3 region is CASSSQTSFYNEQFF. The CDR3 DNA sequence: TGTGCCAGCAGCTCGCAGACTAGCTTCTACAATGAGCAGTTCTTC. Full variable domain (rest looked up from reference TRBV7-2 and TRBJ2-1): GAGVSQSPSNKVTEKGKDVELRCDPISGHTALYWYRQSLGQGLEFLIYFQGNSAPDKSGLPSDRFSAERTGGSVSTLTIQRTQQEDSAVYLCASSSQTSFYNEQFFGPGTRLTVL.

The rearrangement joins TRBV2 to TRBJ1-5; D not resolved. Deletions cut 7 bases from V and 3 bases from J, with 13 bases between. Germline assignment: CDR1 SNHLY and CDR2 FYNNEI. The CDR3 has 14 amino acids. CDR3 residues: CASMRSHNNQPQHF. The CDR3 DNA follows: TGTGCCAGCATGAGGTCTCACAACAATCAGCCCCAGCATTTT.